The entry below gives a single TCR beta chain sequence along with its context. The V end was cut by 6 bases, the J end by 0 bases, with 15 bases between. This CDR3 has 15 amino acids. Germline CDR1 reads KGHSH; CDR2 reads LQKENI. These data come from a study of blood T cell repertoires in COVID-19. Study in general: Donors in the United States, Italy and Spain gave samples during acute or convalescent COVID-19.

Original data processing: Reference gene primer amplification gave estimated nucleated cell counts. Generated by immunoSEQ multiplex PCR, the TCRdb table keeps only in-frame clones and is missing some. V and J calls and clone size come straight from that table; D and trimming were deduced from the DNA. Seen here are about 210,000 clones, 75% to 90% observed once, and the top ten hold about 5%. Sequencing was performed on peripheral blood. This rearrangement joins TRBV18 to TRBJ2-7; D is perhaps TRBD2 (6 bases). The clonotype was recovered from a woman between 35 and 50 years old with acute or convalescent COVID-19. The CDR3 region has the DNA TGTGCCAGCTCCACGTCGGGGGTCAGCTCCTACGAGCAGTACGTC. The encoded protein is CASSTSGVSSYEQYV.